The rows below give T cell receptor beta chains drawn from one sample of a study of cytomegalovirus exposure and HLA in healthy donors. Generated by immunoSEQ multiplex PCR, the TCRdb table keeps only in-frame clones and is missing some. Here the sample spans about 130,000 clones, approximately 80% being singletons. The material sequenced was PBMCs. These receptors came from a middle-aged man in good health and CMV-seronegative. CDR3s include the opening cysteine and the closing phenylalanine or tryptophan. The D gene is left open where the match is weak. Size tells how often a clone was seen (once, few, many) or the class of an expanded clone, and some rows leave it out.

j_call v_call clone_size d_call cdr3_aa cdr3_nt
TRBJ2-1 TRBV27 - TRBD1 CASSPSRGQGLNEQFF TGTGCCAGCAGTCCGAGTCGCGGACAGGGTCTCAATGAGCAGTTCTTC
TRBJ1-4 TRBV2 few - CASRDSLPNEKLFF TGTGCCAGCAGGGACAGCCTCCCTAATGAAAAACTGTTTTTT
TRBJ2-5 TRBV5-8 - TRBD2 CASSLAGGPGETQYF TGTGCCAGCAGCTTGGCGGGGGGGCCGGGCGAGACCCAGTACTTC
TRBJ1-3 TRBV6-1 - - CASSQQASGNTIYF TGTGCCAGCAGTCAACAGGCCTCTGGAAACACCATATATTTT
TRBJ1-4 TRBV5-4 - TRBD1 CASSSQGVNEKLFF TGTGCCAGCAGTTCACAGGGGGTAAATGAAAAACTGTTTTTT
TRBJ2-2 TRBV9 - TRBD2 CASSVGVAGTTGELFF TGTGCCAGCAGCGTGGGGGTAGCGGGGACTACCGGGGAGCTGTTTTTT
TRBJ2-7 TRBV19 - TRBD1 CASRRTGGSEQYF TGTGCCAGTAGAAGGACAGGGGGCAGCGAGCAGTACTTC
TRBJ1-1 TRBV19 - - CASSILVGGNTEAFF TGTGCCAGTAGTATTTTGGTCGGGGGAAACACTGAAGCTTTCTTT
TRBJ2-1 TRBV25-1 once - CASSEWGVNEQFF TGTGCCAGCAGTGAATGGGGGGTGAATGAGCAGTTCTTC
TRBJ2-7 TRBV7-2 - - CASSPALGEAYEQYF TGTGCCAGCAGCCCAGCGCTAGGGGAGGCCTACGAGCAGTACTTC
TRBJ2-7 TRBV10-1 - - CASSEGRLSYEQYF TGCGCCAGCAGTGAAGGCAGGTTATCCTACGAGCAGTACTTC
TRBJ1-6 TRBV6-6 - - CASSPSYNSPLHF TGTGCCAGCAGCCCCTCCTATAATTCCCCCCTCCACTTT
TRBJ2-3 TRBV7-6 - - CASSLLGADTQYF TGTGCCAGCAGCTTATTAGGGGCAGATACGCAGTATTTT
TRBJ1-2 TRBV9 - - CASRAGVNGYTF TGTGCCAGCAGGGCAGGGGTTAATGGCTACACCTTC
TRBJ1-2 TRBV2 few - CASSDPFGGYTF TGTGCCAGCAGTGACCCATTCGGGGGCTACACCTTC
TRBJ2-1 TRBV29-1 - - CSVVDSNNEQFF TGCAGCGTTGTCGACTCCAACAATGAGCAGTTCTTC
TRBJ1-2 TRBV2 - TRBD1 CASTPGQGGYTF TGTGCCAGCACCCCGGGACAGGGTGGCTACACCTTC
TRBJ2-4 TRBV10-2 - TRBD2 CASSEAPAGVENIQYF TGCGCCAGCAGTGAGGCGCCAGCGGGGGTCGAAAACATTCAGTACTTC
TRBJ2-3 TRBV2 once TRBD1 CASMKGQGTDTQYF TGTGCCAGCATGAAGGGACAGGGGACAGATACGCAGTATTTT
TRBJ1-4 TRBV7-9 - - CASSSRVLPEKLFF TGTGCCAGCAGCTCCAGGGTCCTCCCTGAAAAACTGTTTTTT
TRBJ2-1 TRBV7-2 - TRBD2 CASSLGLAGQVF TGTGCCAGCAGCTTAGGCCTAGCGGGGCAGGTCTTC
TRBJ2-5 TRBV2 - TRBD1 CASSSRDRQETQYF TGTGCCAGCAGTAGCCGGGACAGGCAAGAGACCCAGTACTTC
TRBJ2-7 TRBV6-4 once - CASSGGVGEQYF TGTGCCAGCAGTGGGGGCGTCGGCGAGCAGTACTTC
TRBJ1-2 TRBV2 once - CAILKAQGDYGYTF TGTGCCATCCTGAAGGCCCAGGGTGACTATGGCTACACCTTC
TRBJ1-2 TRBV30 - TRBD1 CVRGQGYGYTF TGTGTTAGGGGGCAAGGCTATGGCTACACCTTC
TRBJ2-2 TRBV5-1 - - CASSLGQENTGELFF TGCGCCAGCAGCTTGGGCCAGGAGAACACCGGGGAGCTGTTTTTT
TRBJ2-3 TRBV5-6 - TRBD1 CASSKDRGETDTQYF TGTGCCAGCAGCAAAGACAGGGGGGAGACAGATACGCAGTATTTT
TRBJ1-1 TRBV7-2 few - CASSLSLPGGEAFF TGTGCCAGCAGCTTATCCCTCCCCGGGGGAGAGGCTTTCTTT
TRBJ1-5 TRBV10-3 once TRBD1 CAISESGTGANRPQHF TGTGCCATCAGTGAGTCGGGGACAGGAGCTAACCGGCCCCAGCATTTT
TRBJ1-2 TRBV28 - - CASSLMFEGVGYTF TGTGCCAGCAGTTTAATGTTCGAGGGTGTAGGCTACACCTTC
TRBJ2-1 TRBV29-1 - - CSVDVLGSGNEQFF TGCAGCGTTGATGTCTTGGGCAGCGGGAATGAGCAGTTCTTC
TRBJ2-7 TRBV27 - TRBD2 CASSSAGLAGGYEQYF TGTGCCAGCAGTTCCGCCGGACTAGCGGGAGGTTACGAGCAGTACTTC